This TCR beta chain is from a study of T cells after yellow fever vaccination. Study-wide results and limits: Bulk-population clonotypes that are abundant could appear as contaminants in FACS-sorted repertoires.

This clonotype was observed a handful of times. Its specificity is not known. Using its own MiXCR run on the 5' RACE reads, TCRdb lists one record per CDR3 protein. Here the sample spans some 350,000 distinct CDR3 sequences, 11% being singletons. Specimen: PBMCs, collected on the day of the first yellow fever vaccination. The TCR comes from a man aged 18 to 35 who received the YFV17D yellow fever vaccine.

The CDR3 DNA is TGTGCCAGCAGTTTGGACGCCTATGGCTACACCTTC. It is translated as CASSLDAYGYTF. The chain links TRBV6-5 to TRBJ1-2; D gene ambiguous. Between the trimmed V and J ends, which lost 4 bases and 4 bases, there was a span of 7 bases. Germline V gene data show CDR1 as MNHEY and CDR2 as SVGAGI. CDR3 length equals 12 residues.